The present entry profiles one T cell receptor (beta chain) with its context. There is no known antigen for this receptor. Base qualities were left out, and no much larger clone turns up one base away. The sample comes from a study of cytomegalovirus exposure and HLA in healthy donors (dated by TCRdb to 2015 to 2018). For the wider study: The 500 to 800 repertoires of the first cohort and the roughly 120 validation repertoires were produced on the same platform, according to a later analysis. The study aimed to test whether cataloging public T cell receptors could reveal signatures of past pathogen exposure. Along with the approximately 620-subject first cohort, a separate validation cohort of roughly 110 different subjects was used. To predict cytomegalovirus infection status, the study combined high-throughput TCR immunosequencing, statistical association of individual TCRs with disease status, and machine learning. General study outcomes and caveats: Most TCR sequences were observed very rarely across donors, whereas some public TCRs were present in many individuals. A total of fewer than 200 TCR beta chains were listed by the study as associated with cytomegalovirus. The authors suggested that the approach could potentially be generalized to other disease states and immunological phenotypes. In both the original and validation cohorts, the classifier was reported to diagnose cytomegalovirus status with high specificity and sensitivity. A few of the identified cytomegalovirus-associated TCR beta chains were confirmed in vitro to be specific for cytomegalovirus antigens. A later analysis found that TCRs clustered in the first cohort also tended to co-occur in the 120 validation repertoires, with just under 95% of cluster scores above 0. All 120 or so repertoires were used to score co-occurrence in the validation cohort in a later analysis, because that analysis had no HLA typing for the cohort.

The library came from the immunoSEQ multiplex PCR assay. The paper's data handling went like this. A statistical classification framework was built for diagnosing cytomegalovirus status from the catalog of TCR beta chain sequences. Sourced from immuneACCESS, this table was stored by TCRdb with only in-frame sequences that have V and J called. A share of the clones is absent; for the studies checked, an unresolved V gene accounts for under half, and the remainder has no known explanation. For V, J and clone size, that table is used; D and trimming come from the DNA. Within this sample are approximately 260,000 clones, with approximately 83% of them counted one time only. The biggest ten clones account for 1% of the sample. Donors formed part of the validation cohort, which comprised 120 subjects and was distinct from the first cohort of 666 subjects. The CDR3 holds 15 amino acids from the cysteine to the phenylalanine. Kept here is only the CDR3 DNA, which spans 45 bases and is read in frame from base 1. Trimming takes 4 bases from V and 4 bases from J, and the germline ends sit 17 bases apart. CDR1 and CDR2 are read off the germline V gene as SGHRS and YFSETQ.

The sequence was obtained from a woman aged 18 to 35 in good health and CMV-seronegative. Recombination joined TRBV5-1 with TRBJ2-5, and perhaps TRBD2 as D gene, on 6 matching bases. The sequenced sample was PBMCs. The DNA sequence is TGCGCCAGCAGCCCTCTTCTAGCGCCGGTAGAGACCCAGTACTTC. Its translation is CASSPLLAPVETQYF.